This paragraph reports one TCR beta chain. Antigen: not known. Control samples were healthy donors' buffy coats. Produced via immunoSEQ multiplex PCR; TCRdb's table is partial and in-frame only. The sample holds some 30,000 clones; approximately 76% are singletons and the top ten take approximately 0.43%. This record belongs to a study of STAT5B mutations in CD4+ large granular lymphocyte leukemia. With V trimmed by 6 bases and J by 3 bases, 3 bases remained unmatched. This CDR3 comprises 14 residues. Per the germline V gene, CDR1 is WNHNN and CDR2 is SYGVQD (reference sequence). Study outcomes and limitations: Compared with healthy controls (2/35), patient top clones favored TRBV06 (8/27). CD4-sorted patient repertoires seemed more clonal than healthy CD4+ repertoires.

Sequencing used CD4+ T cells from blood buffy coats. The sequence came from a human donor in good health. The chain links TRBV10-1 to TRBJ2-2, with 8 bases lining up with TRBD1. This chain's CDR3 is CASRTGVDTGELFF. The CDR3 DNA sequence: TGCGCCAGCAGGACAGGGGTAGACACCGGGGAGCTGTTTTTT.